These 14 T cell receptor beta chains share one sample of origin, sequenced in a study of regulatory T cells in long-lasting Graves disease. Building of the TCR beta libraries involved iRepertoire HTBI primers and Arm-PCR of CDR3 regions. MiXCR, applied by TCRdb to the multiplex PCR reads, yields one record per CDR3 protein. Of 200,000 to 250,000 distinct CDR3 sequences in the sample, around 21% were seen once. Time point noted: newly diagnosed GD, antithyroid drugs for less than 3 months. Researchers made the TCR library from RNA that was extracted from PBMCs. Specimen: peripheral blood mononuclear cells (PBMCs), collected at new diagnosis, from a patient treated with antithyroid drugs. These receptors were collected from a female donor with Graves disease.

This clonotype was counted at least ten times. The chain is built from TRBV28 and TRBJ1-5; possibly TRBD1 for D (6 bases). V was shortened by 3 bases and J by 5 bases, with 14 bases between the two germline ends. Per germline, CDR1 MDHEN and CDR2 SYDVKM. The CDR3 is 15 residues long. CDR3 in DNA: TGTGCCAGCAGTTTGATAGGGACAACCTATCAGCCCCAGCATTTT. It is translated as CASSLIGTTYQPQHF.

This clonotype was counted between two and nine times. The chain is built from TRBV2 and TRBJ1-6; D is ambiguous. The ends were cut back, 6 bases at V and 0 bases at J, with 9 bases in the middle. In germline, CDR1 is SNHLY, CDR2 FYNNEI. The CDR3 spans 15 residues. The CDR3 protein is CASRETSSYNSPLHF. The CDR3 nucleotides read TGTGCCAGCAGGGAGACGAGCTCCTATAATTCACCCCTCCACTTT. Drawing the rest from reference TRBV2 and TRBJ1-6, the complete variable domain is EPEVTQTPSHQVTQMGQEVILRCVPISNHLYFYWYRQILGQKVEFLVSFYNNEISEKSEIFDDQFSVERPDGSNFTLKIRSTKLEDSAMYFCASRETSSYNSPLHFGNGTRLTVT.

This chain links TRBV7-6 with TRBJ2-2; 8 positions match TRBD2. The CDR3 extends over 13 amino acids. V dropped 5 bases and J dropped 6; count of bases not matched to a gene: 2. From germline, CDR1 is SGHVS and CDR2 FNYEAQ. CDR3 DNA sequence: TGTGCCAGCAGCCAGGGACTAGCCGGGGAGCTGTTTTTT. This gives the protein CASSQGLAGELFF.

The V and J genes are TRBV2 and TRBJ1-1, with TRBD1 as a possible D gene (6 bases). Trimming took 11 bases from V and 1 from J, leaving 17 bases between them. The germline V gene encodes CDR1 SNHLY and CDR2 FYNNEI. The CDR3 has 14 amino acids. CDR3 DNA sequence: TGTGCCGGAGTAGGGGGACTCCAGAACACTGAAGCTTTCTTT. The encoded protein is CAGVGGLQNTEAFF. Together with reference TRBV2 and TRBJ1-1, the CDR3 gives the full variable domain: EPEVTQTPSHQVTQMGQEVILRCVPISNHLYFYWYRQILGQKVEFLVSFYNNEISEKSEIFDDQFSVERPDGSNFTLKIRSTKLEDSAMYFCAGVGGLQNTEAFFGQGTRLTVV.

At least ten counts were recorded for this clonotype. The chain carries TRBV29-1 and TRBJ2-5; D is tentatively TRBD1 or TRBD2 (6 bases each). The germline V and J ends were trimmed by 3 bases and 1 base, with 9 bases remaining between them. Germline V gives CDR1 SQVTM, CDR2 ANQGSEA. The CDR3 loop spans 13 amino acids. Written as DNA, the CDR3 is TGCAGCGTTGACAGGGGAGGCCAAGAGACCCAGTACTTC. This translates into CSVDRGGQETQYF.

This clonotype was counted at least ten times. The rearrangement uses TRBV10-3 and TRBJ1-2; D not resolved. Germline V gene sequence: CDR1 ENHRY, CDR2 SYGVKD. V was trimmed by 2 bases and J by 6 bases, leaving 7 bases between them. This CDR3 has 12 residues. The CDR3 protein is CAISEDIDGYTF. CDR3 DNA: TGTGCCATCAGTGAGGACATTGATGGCTACACCTTC.

In the case of this clonotype: This may be a read error, as it is one base from a much larger clone. This sequence joins TRBV20-1 and TRBJ1-1; D possibly corresponds to TRBD1 (5 bases). The CDR3 consists of 16 residues. Germline V gives CDR1 DFQATT, CDR2 SNEGSKA (reference sequence). CDR3 nucleotides: TGCAGTGCTAGAGAGGGGGGTGGGGGATTGGACACTGAAGCTTCCTTT. It is translated as CSAREGGGGLDTEASF.

The CDR3 region has the DNA TGTGCCAGCAGTCCACGGGACAGGATGACCTACGAGCAGTACTTC. Translating it yields CASSPRDRMTYEQYF. The chain combines TRBV7-2 with TRBJ2-7, with 8 nucleotides matching TRBD1. CDR3 length equals 15 residues. With 6 bases clipped from V and 2 bases from J, the junction kept 9 bases outside the gene matches. The germline gives CDR1 SGHTA, CDR2 FQGNSA. The variable domain in full, with the rest retrieved from reference TRBV7-2 and TRBJ2-7, is GAGVSQSPSNKVTEKGKDVELRCDPISGHTALYWYRQSLGQGLEFLIYFQGNSAPDKSGLPSDRFSAERTGGSVSTLTIQRTQQEDSAVYLCASSPRDRMTYEQYFGPGTRLTVT.

This clonotype was recorded many times. This sequence joins TRBV5-6 and TRBJ1-5; D uncertain. Trimming left V 2 bases short and J 7 bases short, with 16 bases between. The length of the CDR3 is 15 residues. Germline CDR1 SGHDT, CDR2 YYEEEE. CDR3 sequence reads: CASSLWGTDIQPQHF. The CDR3 coding sequence is TGTGCCAGCAGCTTATGGGGAACGGATATACAGCCCCAGCATTTT.

In its sample, this clonotype was seen many times. V gene TRBV7-2 combines with J gene TRBJ2-1; TRBD1 matches 7 bases. CDR1 SGHTA and CDR2 FQGNSA come from the germline V gene. With V trimmed by 2 bases and J by 6 bases, 7 bases remained unmatched. The CDR3 has 15 amino acids. This chain's CDR3 is CASSLSTGLGNEQFF. CDR3 coding DNA: TGTGCCAGCAGCTTATCGACAGGGCTGGGCAATGAGCAGTTCTTC.

The V call is TRBV6-2 or TRBV6-3, the J call TRBJ2-3, with 7 nucleotides matching TRBD2. J was trimmed by 2 bases and V by 6 bases; bases with no gene match: 8. The CDR3 totals 15 residues. The germline gives CDR1 MNHEY, CDR2 SVGEGT. The CDR3 DNA sequence: TGTGCCAGCAGACTTAGCGGGCCCACCACAGATACGCAGTATTTT. It codes for CASRLSGPTTDTQYF.

This clonotype was seen a single time. This chain connects TRBV28 to TRBJ2-7; unclear D gene. Per the germline V gene, CDR1 is MDHEN and CDR2 is SYDVKM. V was cut by 4 bases and J by 2 bases, with 12 bases left in between. The CDR3 is 14 residues long. The CDR3 nucleotides are TGTGCCAGCAGTTCGCGAGGACGGACCTACGAGCAGTACTTC. Its translation is CASSSRGRTYEQYF.

The sample holds many counts of this clonotype. The chain couples TRBV20-1 to TRBJ2-2; D unresolved. CDR1 is DFQATT, CDR2 SNEGSKA, per germline (reference sequence). CDR3 length: 14 residues. Trimming cost V 7 bases and J 0 bases, with 12 bases left between them. DNA of the CDR3: TGCAGTGTCCAGGACGGCGCGAACACCGGGGAGCTGTTTTTT. It specifies CSVQDGANTGELFF.

This clonotype came up once. A single base separates this from a much larger clone, so it may be a read error. The rearrangement links TRBV4-1 to TRBJ2-2; the D gene is possibly TRBD1 (6 bases). The V gene lost 4 bases and the J gene lost 3 bases, with 18 bases spanning the gap. The CDR3 consists of 17 residues. The germline gives CDR1 MGHRA, CDR2 YSYEKL. The DNA of the CDR3 is TGCGCCAGCAGCCCACAGGAGGAGGCAGGGGACACCGGGGAGCTGTTTTTT. Its protein product is CASSPQEEAGDTGELFF.